This section outlines one TCR beta chain sequence together with its context. This specimen comes from a study of blood T cell repertoires in COVID-19. For the study at large: Material from acute and convalescent COVID-19 was sourced from the United States, Italy and Spain. PBMCs, B-cell-depleted T cells, or T cells provided the cDNA or gDNA that made up the material.

Per the original data handling: Scientists estimated how many nucleated cells there were by amplifying reference gene primers. TCRdb's copy holds only in-frame clones and misses some; the assay was immunoSEQ multiplex PCR. The DNA was the basis for D and trimming; V, J and clone size are from that table. Found here are about 380,000 clones, around 90% of them singletons; the top ten hold 0.95% to 1.5%. The germline V gene encodes CDR1 MDHEN and CDR2 SYDVKM. The CDR3 covers 12 residues. With 9 bases removed from V and 4 bases from J, the gap between germline ends came to 13 bases. Source material: peripheral blood. The chain couples TRBV28 to TRBJ2-7, with D maybe TRBD2 (5 bases). This TCR was recovered from a man aged 40-50 years with acute or convalescent COVID-19. CDR3 nucleotide sequence: TGTGCCAGTGTCGGGGTGAGGTACGAGCAGTACTTC. Its protein is CASVGVRYEQYF.